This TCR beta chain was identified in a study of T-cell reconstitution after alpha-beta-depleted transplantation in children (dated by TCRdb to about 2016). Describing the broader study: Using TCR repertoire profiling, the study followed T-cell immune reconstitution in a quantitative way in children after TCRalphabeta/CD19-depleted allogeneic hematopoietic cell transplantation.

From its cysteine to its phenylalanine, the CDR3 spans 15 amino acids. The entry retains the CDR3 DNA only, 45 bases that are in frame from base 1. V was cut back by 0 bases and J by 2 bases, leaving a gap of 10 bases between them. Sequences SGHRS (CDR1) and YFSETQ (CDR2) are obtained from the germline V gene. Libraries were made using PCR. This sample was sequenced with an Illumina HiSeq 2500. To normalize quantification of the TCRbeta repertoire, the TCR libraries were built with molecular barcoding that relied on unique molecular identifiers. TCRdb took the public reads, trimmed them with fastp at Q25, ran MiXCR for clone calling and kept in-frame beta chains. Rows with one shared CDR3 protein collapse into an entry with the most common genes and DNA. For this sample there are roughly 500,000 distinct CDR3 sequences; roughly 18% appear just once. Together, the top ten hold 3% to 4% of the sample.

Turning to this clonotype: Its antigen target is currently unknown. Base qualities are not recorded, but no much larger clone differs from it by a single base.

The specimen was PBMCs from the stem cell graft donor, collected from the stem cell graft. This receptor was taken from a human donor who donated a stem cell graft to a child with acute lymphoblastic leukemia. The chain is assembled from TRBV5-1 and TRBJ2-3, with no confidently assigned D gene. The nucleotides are TGCGCCAGCAGCTTGGCTGGCGAGTACACAGATACGCAGTATTTT. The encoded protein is CASSLAGEYTDTQYF. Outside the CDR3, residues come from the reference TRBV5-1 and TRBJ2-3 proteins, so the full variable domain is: KAGVTQTPRYLIKTRGQQVTLSCSPISGHRSVSWYQQTPGQGLQFLFEYFSETQRNKGNFPGRFSGRQFSNSRSEMNVSTLELGDSALYLCASSLAGEYTDTQYFGPGTRLTVL.